This is a list of T cell receptor beta chains from one sample in a study of CD8 T cells in Susac syndrome. TCRdb recomputed calls from the immunoSEQ multiplex PCR reads with MiXCR, one row per CDR3 protein. The data show around 130,000 distinct CDR3 sequences, with 85% to 95% seen just once and 0.28% held by the top ten. Material: CD8+ T cells from PBMCs. Receptor source: a human donor with Susac syndrome. CDR3s include the opening cysteine and the closing phenylalanine or tryptophan. The D gene is left open where the match is weak. The size of a clone is reported for some rows only, either as once, few or many, or as a class for expanded clones.

>TRBJ2-3|-|TRBD2|TRBV9
TGTGCCAGCAGCGTAGGAGCGGGGGGTCCCACAGATACGCAGTATTTT
CASSVGAGGPTDTQYF
>TRBJ1-5|-|-|TRBV7-3
TGTGCCAGCAGCCTAACGGACACACAGCCCCAGCATTTT
CASSLTDTQPQHF
>TRBJ2-1|-|-|TRBV20-1
TGCAGTGCTCGGAGGACCTCATACAATGAGCAGTTCTTC
CSARRTSYNEQFF
>TRBJ2-6|-|-|TRBV13
TGTGCCAGCAGCTTAGGCCCGCGGACAGTCCGCTCTGGGGCCAACGTCCTGACTTTC
CASSLGPRTVRSGANVLTF
>TRBJ2-5|-|-|TRBV29-1
TGCAGCGTTGAAGAGGGTAGTCAAGAGACCCAGTACTTC
CSVEEGSQETQYF
>TRBJ1-2|-|-|TRBV20-1
TGCAGTGCTAGGACGGAAGCTAACTATGGCTACACCTTC
CSARTEANYGYTF
>TRBJ1-6|-|-|TRBV20-1
TGCAGTGCTGCAGTCTCCTATAATTCACCCCTCCACTTT
CSAAVSYNSPLHF
>TRBJ2-3|-|TRBD1|TRBV29-1
TGCAGCGTTGCCCCGGGACAGGGATGGACAGATACGCAGTATTTT
CSVAPGQGWTDTQYF
>TRBJ2-1|-|TRBD1|TRBV29-1
TGCAGCGTAGAGGACAGGAGAGATGTCTACAATGAGCAGTTCTTC
CSVEDRRDVYNEQFF
>TRBJ2-7|-|-|TRBV20-1
TGCAGTGCGACGGACACCCGGGCAAGCTACGAGCAGTACTTC
CSATDTRASYEQYF
>TRBJ2-7|-|-|TRBV4-1
TGCGCCAGCAGCCAAGTTCTGATACACTACGAGCAGTACTTC
CASSQVLIHYEQYF
>TRBJ2-7|-|TRBD2|TRBV19
TGTGCCAGTAGTCCAGCTAGCGGGGGACCCTACGAGCAGTACTTC
CASSPASGGPYEQYF
>TRBJ2-1|-|-|TRBV4-2
TGTGCCAGCAGCCAAGAGGAACTAGCCTACAATGAGCAGTTCTTC
CASSQEELAYNEQFF
>TRBJ2-1|-|-|TRBV4-1
TGCGCCAGCAGCCAAGAACTAGCAGTGGGGTTAGGTGAGCAGTTCTTC
CASSQELAVGLGEQFF
>TRBJ1-1|-|TRBD1|TRBV27
TGTGCCAGCAGTGAGACAGGGAGGTCGGGCACTGAAGCTTTCTTT
CASSETGRSGTEAFF
>TRBJ2-3|-|-|TRBV29-1
TGCAGCGTGGCCGAGACTAGCACAGATACGCAGTATTTT
CSVAETSTDTQYF
>TRBJ1-5|-|-|TRBV27
TGTGCCAGCAGTTTATCTGCTGGGGGCAGTCAGCCCCAGCATTTT
CASSLSAGGSQPQHF
>TRBJ2-1|-|-|TRBV15
TGTGCCACCAGCAGCGGGCGAGGGGATCACGAGCAGTTCTTC
CATSSGRGDHEQFF
>TRBJ2-3|-|-|TRBV5-1
TGCGCCAGCACCTGGGGGGCTAGCGGCACAGATACGCAGTATTTT
CASTWGASGTDTQYF
>TRBJ2-7|-|-|TRBV5-1
TGCGCCAGCAGCTTCCGGGGTAACTACGAGCAGTACTTC
CASSFRGNYEQYF
>TRBJ2-4|-|TRBD1|TRBV2
TGTGCCAGCAGTGAGGCCGGGACAGGGATTCACATTCAGTACTTC
CASSEAGTGIHIQYF
>TRBJ2-1|-|TRBD1|TRBV20-1
TGCAGTGCTAGAGTGACAGGGGCCTCCCCCTACAATGAGCAGTTCTTC
CSARVTGASPYNEQFF
>TRBJ2-7|-|TRBD1|TRBV4-2
TGTGCCAGCCGGACAGGGGGTACCGACGAGCAGTACTTC
CASRTGGTDEQYF
>TRBJ2-3|many|-|TRBV14
TGTGCCAGCAGCCAAGATGGACCCCGGCGCACAGATACGCAGTATTTT
CASSQDGPRRTDTQYF
>TRBJ1-3|-|-|TRBV19
TGTGCCAGTAGTATGGAATCTGGAAACACCATATATTTT
CASSMESGNTIYF
>TRBJ2-1|-|TRBD1|TRBV5-6
TGTGCCAGCAGCGGACAGGCCCATGAGCAGTTCTTC
CASSGQAHEQFF
>TRBJ2-3|-|-|TRBV27
TGTGCCAGCAGTTTGGGGTCCAGCAATACGCAGTATTTT
CASSLGSSNTQYF
>TRBJ1-1|-|-|TRBV24-1
TGTGCCACCAGTGATTACGGGACTCATATCGGAGCTTTCTTT
CATSDYGTHIGAFF
>TRBJ1-2|-|-|TRBV9
TGTGCCAGCAGCGTAGGAGGCGAAACTTCGCCCTATGGCTACACCTTC
CASSVGGETSPYGYTF
>TRBJ2-3|-|-|TRBV29-1
TGCAGCACGGACCCGGGACGGCTGGTCACAGATACGCAGTATTTT
CSTDPGRLVTDTQYF
>TRBJ1-6|-|-|TRBV6-5
TGTGCCAGCAGTTACAGGGAATTAGGCTATAATTCACCCCTCCACTTT
CASSYRELGYNSPLHF
>TRBJ2-1|-|TRBD1|TRBV10-2
TGCGCCAGCAGTGAAGGACAGGGGAACCATGAGCAGTTCTTC
CASSEGQGNHEQFF
>TRBJ2-3|-|-|TRBV14
TGTGCCAGCAGCCCACGGGATTTTAGCACAGATACGCAGTATTTT
CASSPRDFSTDTQYF
>TRBJ1-2|-|-|TRBV2
TGTGCCAGCAGAACCGGAACGGACGCCCTTAACTATGGCTACACCTTC
CASRTGTDALNYGYTF
>TRBJ1-2|-|TRBD1|TRBV12-3/TRBV12-4
TGTGCCAGCAGTTTTGGGACAGTGGAGGGTGGCTACACCTTC
CASSFGTVEGGYTF
>TRBJ2-7|-|TRBD1|TRBV27
TGTGCCAGCAGTCCAAGGGGACAGGGGCAGTACGAGCAGTACTTC
CASSPRGQGQYEQYF
>TRBJ1-4|-|-|TRBV9
TGTGCCAGCAGCGTGGATAGTAGTTCTAATGAAAAACTGTTTTTT
CASSVDSSSNEKLFF
>TRBJ1-2|-|TRBD1|TRBV9
TGTGCCAGCAGTGCAGGGGGCATGAACTATGGCTACACCTTC
CASSAGGMNYGYTF
>TRBJ2-7|-|TRBD1|TRBV15
TGTGCCACCAGCGAGACAGGGGGCCCAAGCTACGAGCAGTACTTC
CATSETGGPSYEQYF
>TRBJ2-5|-|-|TRBV9
TGTGCCAGCAGCCCAGAGACGGGACCCGCCGAGGGCCAGTACTTC
CASSPETGPAEGQYF
>TRBJ2-5|-|TRBD2|TRBV30
TGTGCCTGGAGCAAATGGGTGGGGGGGATAGAGACCCAGTACTTC
CAWSKWVGGIETQYF
>TRBJ1-6|-|-|TRBV9
TGTGCCAGCAGCGTAGTAGGACCTAATTCACCCCTCCACTTT
CASSVVGPNSPLHF
>TRBJ2-7|-|-|TRBV3-1
TGTGCCAGCAGCCTTTTCAGGTCGGCTAACCCATCCTACGAGCAGTACTTC
CASSLFRSANPSYEQYF
>TRBJ2-5|-|TRBD2|TRBV7-9
TGTGCCAGCAGCCCCAGACTAGCGGCTGAAGAGACCCAGTACTTC
CASSPRLAAEETQYF
>TRBJ2-1|-|-|TRBV15
TGTGCCACCAGCAGAGAGGCCGCAGGCAGCCTTTCCTACAATGAGCAGTTCTTC
CATSREAAGSLSYNEQFF
>TRBJ2-7|-|-|TRBV4-3
TGCGCCAGCAGCCAAGGGGCAGCCTCCTACGAGCAGTACTTC
CASSQGAASYEQYF
>TRBJ1-1|-|-|TRBV3-1
TGTGCCAGCAGCCAAGACGGCAGGGCGGACACTGAAGCTTTCTTT
CASSQDGRADTEAFF
>TRBJ1-1|-|-|TRBV9
TGTGCCAGCAGCGATGGACAGTCGAACACTGAAGCTTTCTTT
CASSDGQSNTEAFF
>TRBJ2-7|once|TRBD2|TRBV4-1
TGCGCCAGCAGCCAAGAACCGGTACTAGCGCCTTACGAGCAGTACTTC
CASSQEPVLAPYEQYF